This T cell receptor (beta chain) was captured in a study of shared clonotypes between healthy human individuals. V lost 1 base and J lost 7; bases outside the gene matches: 14. The germline CDR1 and CDR2 sequences are LNHDA and SQIVND (reference sequence). The CDR3 is 19 residues long. Generated by immunoSEQ multiplex PCR, the TCRdb table keeps only in-frame clones and is missing some. Here the sample spans some 2,000,000 clones, roughly 96% being singletons. This chain uses TRBV19 with TRBJ2-1; the match to TRBD2 covers 12 bases. This TCR was recovered from a man in his late teens or twenties in good health. The sequencing sample was made of naive CD4+ T cells sorted from blood. Sample subset: CD45RA+ positively selected. The CDR3 reads CASSIAARSRTSGINEQFF. The CDR3 coding sequence is TGTGCCAGTAGTATAGCAGCGAGGAGTCGGACTAGCGGGATTAATGAGCAGTTCTTC. The full variable domain, its missing parts supplied by reference TRBV19 and TRBJ2-1, is DGGITQSPKYLFRKEGQNVTLSCEQNLNHDAMYWYRQDPGQGLRLIYYSQIVNDFQKGDIAEGYSVSREKKESFPLTVTSAQKNPTAFYLCASSIAARSRTSGINEQFFGPGTRLTVL.